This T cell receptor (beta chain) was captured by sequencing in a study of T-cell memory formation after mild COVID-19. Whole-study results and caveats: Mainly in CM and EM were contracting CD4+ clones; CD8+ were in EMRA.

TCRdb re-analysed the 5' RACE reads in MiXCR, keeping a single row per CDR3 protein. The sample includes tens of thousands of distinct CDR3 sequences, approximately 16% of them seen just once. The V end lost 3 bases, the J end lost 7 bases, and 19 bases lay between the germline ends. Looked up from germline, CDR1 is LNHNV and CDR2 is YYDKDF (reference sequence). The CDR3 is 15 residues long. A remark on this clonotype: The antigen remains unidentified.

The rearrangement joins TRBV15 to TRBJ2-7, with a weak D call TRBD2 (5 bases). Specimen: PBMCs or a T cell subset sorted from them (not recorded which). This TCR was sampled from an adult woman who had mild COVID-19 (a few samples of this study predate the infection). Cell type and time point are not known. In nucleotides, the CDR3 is TGTGCCACCAGCAGTGTGATCACGGCCGGGGAGGAGCAGTACTTC. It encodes CATSSVITAGEEQYF.